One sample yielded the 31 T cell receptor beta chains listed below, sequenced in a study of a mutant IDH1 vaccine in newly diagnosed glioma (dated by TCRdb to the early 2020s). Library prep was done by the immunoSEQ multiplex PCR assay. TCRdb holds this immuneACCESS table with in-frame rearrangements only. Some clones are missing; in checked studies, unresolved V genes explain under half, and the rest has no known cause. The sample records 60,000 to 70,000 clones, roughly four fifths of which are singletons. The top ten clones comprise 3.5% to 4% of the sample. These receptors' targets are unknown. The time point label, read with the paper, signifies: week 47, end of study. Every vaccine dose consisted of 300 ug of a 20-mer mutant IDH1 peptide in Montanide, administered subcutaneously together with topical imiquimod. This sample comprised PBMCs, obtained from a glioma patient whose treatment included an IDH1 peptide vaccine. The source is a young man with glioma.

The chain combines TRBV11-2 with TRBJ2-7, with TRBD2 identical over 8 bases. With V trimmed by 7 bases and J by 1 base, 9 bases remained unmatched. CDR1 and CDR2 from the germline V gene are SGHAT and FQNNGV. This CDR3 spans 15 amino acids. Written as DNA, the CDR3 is TGTGCCAGCACCTCGGGAGCGGGGGAGTCCTACGAGCAGTACTTC. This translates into CASTSGAGESYEQYF.

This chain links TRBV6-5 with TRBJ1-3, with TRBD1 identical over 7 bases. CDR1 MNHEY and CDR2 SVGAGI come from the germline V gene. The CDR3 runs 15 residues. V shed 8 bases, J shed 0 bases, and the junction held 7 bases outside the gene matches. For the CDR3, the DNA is TGTGCCAGCTCGATTTCAGGGGGCTCTGGAAACACCATATATTTT. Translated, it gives CASSISGGSGNTIYF.

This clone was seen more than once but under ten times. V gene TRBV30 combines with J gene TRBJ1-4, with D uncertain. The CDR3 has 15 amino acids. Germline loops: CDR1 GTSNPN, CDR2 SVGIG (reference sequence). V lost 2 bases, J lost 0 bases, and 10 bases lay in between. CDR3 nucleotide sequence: TGTGCCTGGAGTACCAAAGGCGCAACTAATGAAAAACTGTTTTTT. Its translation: CAWSTKGATNEKLFF.

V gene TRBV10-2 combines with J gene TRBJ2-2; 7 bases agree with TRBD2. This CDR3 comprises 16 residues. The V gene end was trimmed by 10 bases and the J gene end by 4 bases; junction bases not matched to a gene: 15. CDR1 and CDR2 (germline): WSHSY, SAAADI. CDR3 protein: CATKISGGGSTGELFF. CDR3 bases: TGCGCCACCAAGATTTCAGGCGGGGGATCCACCGGGGAGCTGTTTTTT.

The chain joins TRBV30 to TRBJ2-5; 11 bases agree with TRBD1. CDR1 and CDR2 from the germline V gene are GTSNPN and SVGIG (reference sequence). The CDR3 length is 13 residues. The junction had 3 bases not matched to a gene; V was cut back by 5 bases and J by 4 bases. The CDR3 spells CAWGQGAGETQYF. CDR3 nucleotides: TGTGCCTGGGGACAGGGGGCAGGAGAGACCCAGTACTTC.

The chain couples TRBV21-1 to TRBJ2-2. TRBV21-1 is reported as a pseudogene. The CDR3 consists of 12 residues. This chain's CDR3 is CASSKEKGELFF. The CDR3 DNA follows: TGTGCCAGCAGCAAAGAAAAGGGGGAGCTGTTTTTT.

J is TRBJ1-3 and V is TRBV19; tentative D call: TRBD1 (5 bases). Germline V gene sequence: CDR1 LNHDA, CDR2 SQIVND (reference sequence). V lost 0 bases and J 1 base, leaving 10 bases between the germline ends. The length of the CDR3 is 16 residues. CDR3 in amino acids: CASSIDHGTSGNTIYF. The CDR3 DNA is TGTGCCAGTAGTATAGATCACGGGACTTCTGGAAACACCATATATTTT.

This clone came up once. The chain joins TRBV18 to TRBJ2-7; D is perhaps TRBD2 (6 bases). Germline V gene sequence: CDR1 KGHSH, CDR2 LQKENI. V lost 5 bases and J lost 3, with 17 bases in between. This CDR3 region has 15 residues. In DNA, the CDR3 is TGTGCCAGCTCAGCCCAGGGAGGAGGTAACTACGAGCAGTACTTC. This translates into CASSAQGGGNYEQYF.

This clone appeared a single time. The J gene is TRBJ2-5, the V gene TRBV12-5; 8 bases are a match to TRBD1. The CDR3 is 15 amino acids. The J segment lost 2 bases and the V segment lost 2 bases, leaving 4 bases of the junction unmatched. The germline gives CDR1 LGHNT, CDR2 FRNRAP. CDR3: CASGLTGTGQETQYF. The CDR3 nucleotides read TGTGCTAGTGGTTTGACGGGGACAGGACAAGAGACCCAGTACTTC.

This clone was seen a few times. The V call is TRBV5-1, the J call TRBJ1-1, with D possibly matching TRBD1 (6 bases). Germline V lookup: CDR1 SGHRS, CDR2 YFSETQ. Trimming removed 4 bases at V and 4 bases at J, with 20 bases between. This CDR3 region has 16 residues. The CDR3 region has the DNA TGCGCCAGCAGCGAGGGGGGATCTGGGCATGGCACTGAAGCTTTCTTT. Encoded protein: CASSEGGSGHGTEAFF.

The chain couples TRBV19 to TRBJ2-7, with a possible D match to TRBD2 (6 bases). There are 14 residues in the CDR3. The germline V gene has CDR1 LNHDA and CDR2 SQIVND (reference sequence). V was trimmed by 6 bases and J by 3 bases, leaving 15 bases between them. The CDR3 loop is CASRGGRADYEQYF. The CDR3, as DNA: TGTGCCAGTAGGGGAGGTAGAGCCGACTACGAGCAGTACTTC.

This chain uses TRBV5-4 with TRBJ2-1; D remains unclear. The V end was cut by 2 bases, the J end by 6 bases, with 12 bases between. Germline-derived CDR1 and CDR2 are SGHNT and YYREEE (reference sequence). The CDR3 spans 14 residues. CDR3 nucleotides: TGTGCCAGCAGCTTTAGGAAGGGCGGCAATGAGCAGTTCTTC. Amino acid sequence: CASSFRKGGNEQFF. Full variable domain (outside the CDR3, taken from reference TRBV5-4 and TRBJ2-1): ETGVTQSPTHLIKTRGQQVTLRCSSQSGHNTVSWYQQALGQGPQFIFQYYREEENGRGNFPPRFSGLQFPNYSSELNVNALELDDSALYLCASSFRKGGNEQFFGPGTRLTVL.

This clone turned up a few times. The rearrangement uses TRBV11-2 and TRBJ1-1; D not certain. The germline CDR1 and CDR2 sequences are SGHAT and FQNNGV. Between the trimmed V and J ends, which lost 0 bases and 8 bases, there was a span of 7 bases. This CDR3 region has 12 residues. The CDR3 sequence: CASSLDGREAFF. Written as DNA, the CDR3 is TGTGCCAGCAGCTTAGACGGACGCGAAGCTTTCTTT.

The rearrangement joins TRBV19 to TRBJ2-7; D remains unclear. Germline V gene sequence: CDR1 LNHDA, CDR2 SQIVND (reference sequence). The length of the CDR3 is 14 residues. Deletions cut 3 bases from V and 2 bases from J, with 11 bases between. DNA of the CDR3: TGTGCCAGTAGTATTGGCACTGAAACCTACGAGCAGTACTTC. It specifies CASSIGTETYEQYF.

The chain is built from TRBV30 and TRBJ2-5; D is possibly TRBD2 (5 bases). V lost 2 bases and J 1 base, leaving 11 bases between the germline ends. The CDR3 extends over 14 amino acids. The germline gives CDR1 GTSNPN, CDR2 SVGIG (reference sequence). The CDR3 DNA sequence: TGTGCCTGGAGTATCGGACGGGGCCAAGAGACCCAGTACTTC. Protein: CAWSIGRGQETQYF.

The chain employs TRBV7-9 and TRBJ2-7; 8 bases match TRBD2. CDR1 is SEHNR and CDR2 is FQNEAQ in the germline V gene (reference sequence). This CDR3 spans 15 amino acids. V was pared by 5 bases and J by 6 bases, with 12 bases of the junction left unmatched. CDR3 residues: CASSQPPGTSGEQYF. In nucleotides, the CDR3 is TGTGCCAGCAGCCAACCCCCCGGGACTAGTGGCGAGCAGTACTTC.

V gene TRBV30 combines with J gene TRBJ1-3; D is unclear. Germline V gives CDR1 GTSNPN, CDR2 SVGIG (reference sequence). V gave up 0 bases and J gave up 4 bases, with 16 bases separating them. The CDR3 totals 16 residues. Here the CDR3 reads CAWSVKENGLGNTIYF. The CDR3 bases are TGTGCCTGGAGTGTTAAGGAGAATGGACTCGGAAACACCATATATTTT.

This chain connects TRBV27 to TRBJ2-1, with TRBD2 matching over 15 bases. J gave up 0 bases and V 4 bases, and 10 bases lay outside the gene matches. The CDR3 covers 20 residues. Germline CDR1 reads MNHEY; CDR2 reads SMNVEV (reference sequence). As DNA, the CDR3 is TGTGCCAGCAGTTCTCTCGGGACTAGCGGGGGGAGGAGCTCCTACAATGAGCAGTTCTTC. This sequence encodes CASSSLGTSGGRSSYNEQFF.

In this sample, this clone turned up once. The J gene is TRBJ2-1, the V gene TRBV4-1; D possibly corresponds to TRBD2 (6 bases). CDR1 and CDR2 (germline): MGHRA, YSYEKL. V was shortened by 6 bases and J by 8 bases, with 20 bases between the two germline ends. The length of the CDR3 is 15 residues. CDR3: CASSSGGGVMDEQFF. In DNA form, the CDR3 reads TGCGCCAGCAGTTCGGGCGGAGGGGTAATGGATGAGCAGTTCTTC.

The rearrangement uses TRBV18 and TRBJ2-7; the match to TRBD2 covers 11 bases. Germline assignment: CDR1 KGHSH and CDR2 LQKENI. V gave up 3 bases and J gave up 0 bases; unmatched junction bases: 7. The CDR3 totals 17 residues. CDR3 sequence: CASSPFGLAGLSYEQYF. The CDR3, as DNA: TGTGCCAGCTCACCCTTCGGACTAGCGGGCCTCTCCTACGAGCAGTACTTC.

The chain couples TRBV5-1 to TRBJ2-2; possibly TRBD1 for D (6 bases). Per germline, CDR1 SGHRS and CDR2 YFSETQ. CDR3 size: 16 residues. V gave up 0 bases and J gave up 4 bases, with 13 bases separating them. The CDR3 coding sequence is TGCGCCAGCAGCTTGGCTGGGACAAGGGCCACCGGGGAGCTGTTTTTT. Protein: CASSLAGTRATGELFF. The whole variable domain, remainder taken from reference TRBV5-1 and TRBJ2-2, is KAGVTQTPRYLIKTRGQQVTLSCSPISGHRSVSWYQQTPGQGLQFLFEYFSETQRNKGNFPGRFSGRQFSNSRSEMNVSTLELGDSALYLCASSLAGTRATGELFFGEGSRLTVL.

The CDR3 is CASWTSGGRGTGELFF. The CDR3 region has the DNA TGTGCCAGCTGGACTAGCGGGGGCCGAGGGACCGGGGAGCTGTTTTTT. The genes are TRBV11-2 and TRBJ2-2; TRBD2 matches 13 bases. Germline CDR1 is SGHAT and CDR2 is FQNNGV. The CDR3 is 16 amino acids. Trimming at V came to 8 bases and at J to 5 bases, leaving 8 bases not matched to a gene.

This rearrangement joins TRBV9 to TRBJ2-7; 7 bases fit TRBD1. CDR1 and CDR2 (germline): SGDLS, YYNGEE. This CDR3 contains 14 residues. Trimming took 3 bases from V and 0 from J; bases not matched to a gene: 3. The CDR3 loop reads CASSAGTDSYEQYF. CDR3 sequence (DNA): TGTGCCAGCAGCGCCGGGACAGACTCCTACGAGCAGTACTTC.

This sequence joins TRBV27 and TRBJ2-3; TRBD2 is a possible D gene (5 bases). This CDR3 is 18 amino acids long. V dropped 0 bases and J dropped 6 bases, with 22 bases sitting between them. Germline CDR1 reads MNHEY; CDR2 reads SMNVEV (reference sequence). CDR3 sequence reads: CASSLSASSDGGFDTQYF. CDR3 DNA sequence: TGTGCCAGCAGTTTATCCGCGAGTAGCGATGGAGGTTTTGATACGCAGTATTTT.

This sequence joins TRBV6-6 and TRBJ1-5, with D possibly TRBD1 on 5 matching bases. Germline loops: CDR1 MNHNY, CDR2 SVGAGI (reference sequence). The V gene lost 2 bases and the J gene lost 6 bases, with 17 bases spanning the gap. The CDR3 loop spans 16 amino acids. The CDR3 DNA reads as TGTGCCAGCAGTTACGAGGCAGGGCACGGGAGTCAGCCCCAGCATTTT. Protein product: CASSYEAGHGSQPQHF.

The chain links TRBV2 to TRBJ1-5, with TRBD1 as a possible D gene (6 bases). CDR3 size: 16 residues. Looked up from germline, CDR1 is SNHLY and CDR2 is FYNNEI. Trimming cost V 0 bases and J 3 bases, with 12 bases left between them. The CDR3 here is CASSEAFGGNNQPQHF. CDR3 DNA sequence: TGTGCCAGCAGTGAAGCCTTCGGGGGCAACAATCAGCCCCAGCATTTT. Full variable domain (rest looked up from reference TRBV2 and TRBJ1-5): EPEVTQTPSHQVTQMGQEVILRCVPISNHLYFYWYRQILGQKVEFLVSFYNNEISEKSEIFDDQFSVERPDGSNFTLKIRSTKLEDSAMYFCASSEAFGGNNQPQHFGDGTRLSIL.

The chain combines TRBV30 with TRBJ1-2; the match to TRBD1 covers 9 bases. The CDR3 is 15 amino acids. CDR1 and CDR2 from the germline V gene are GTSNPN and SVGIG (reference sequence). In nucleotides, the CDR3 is TGTGTGGCCCGGGACAGGGTCGACAAAAACTATGGCTACACCTTC. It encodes CVARDRVDKNYGYTF.

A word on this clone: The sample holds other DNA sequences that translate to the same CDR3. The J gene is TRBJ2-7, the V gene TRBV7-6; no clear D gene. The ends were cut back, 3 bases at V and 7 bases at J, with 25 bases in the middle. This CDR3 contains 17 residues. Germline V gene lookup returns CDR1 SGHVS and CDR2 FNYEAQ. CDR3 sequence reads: CASSFPLKGRFSVEQYF. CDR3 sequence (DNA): TGTGCCAGCAGCTTCCCACTAAAAGGACGGTTCAGTGTGGAGCAGTACTTC.

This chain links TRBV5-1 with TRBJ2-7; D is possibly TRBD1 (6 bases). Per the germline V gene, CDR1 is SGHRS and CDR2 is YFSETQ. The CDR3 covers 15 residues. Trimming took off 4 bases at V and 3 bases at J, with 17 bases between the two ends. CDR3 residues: CASSPPSGQGYEQYF. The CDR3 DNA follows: TGCGCCAGCAGCCCACCTTCGGGACAAGGCTACGAGCAGTACTTC.

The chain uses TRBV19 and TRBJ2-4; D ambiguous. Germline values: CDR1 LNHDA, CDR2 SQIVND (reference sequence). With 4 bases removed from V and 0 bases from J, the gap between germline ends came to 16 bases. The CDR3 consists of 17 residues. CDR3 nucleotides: TGTGCCAGTAGTACAGACTTCACCCCTATAGCCAAAAACATTCAGTACTTC. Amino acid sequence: CASSTDFTPIAKNIQYF.

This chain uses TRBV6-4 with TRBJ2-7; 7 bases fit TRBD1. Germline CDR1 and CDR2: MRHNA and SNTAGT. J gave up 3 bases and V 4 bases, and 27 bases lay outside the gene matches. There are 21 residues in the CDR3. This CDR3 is CASSGSLGGKLTGAVLYEQYF. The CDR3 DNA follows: TGTGCCAGCAGTGGCTCTTTAGGGGGCAAACTAACCGGGGCTGTACTCTACGAGCAGTACTTC.